This T cell receptor (beta chain) was captured by sequencing in a study of shared clonotypes between healthy human individuals. Libraries were prepared by immunoSEQ multiplex PCR; TCRdb keeps only in-frame clonotypes and omits some of them. The sample consists of about 1 million clones, roughly 80% of them appearing once. The CDR3 sequence is 15 residues long. The V gene is TRBV21-1, the J gene TRBJ2-2; the D call of TRBD2 is as the table states it, not checked on the DNA. TRBV21-1 is termed a pseudogene. The source of this sequence is a man aged 18 to 29 in good health. The sample taken for sequencing was memory CD4+ T cells sorted from blood. As for subset: CD45RA-negative fraction. The CDR3 nucleotides are TGTGCCAGCAGCAAATTTCCGTGGAACACCGGGGAGCTGTTTTTT. Amino acid sequence: CASSKFPWNTGELFF.